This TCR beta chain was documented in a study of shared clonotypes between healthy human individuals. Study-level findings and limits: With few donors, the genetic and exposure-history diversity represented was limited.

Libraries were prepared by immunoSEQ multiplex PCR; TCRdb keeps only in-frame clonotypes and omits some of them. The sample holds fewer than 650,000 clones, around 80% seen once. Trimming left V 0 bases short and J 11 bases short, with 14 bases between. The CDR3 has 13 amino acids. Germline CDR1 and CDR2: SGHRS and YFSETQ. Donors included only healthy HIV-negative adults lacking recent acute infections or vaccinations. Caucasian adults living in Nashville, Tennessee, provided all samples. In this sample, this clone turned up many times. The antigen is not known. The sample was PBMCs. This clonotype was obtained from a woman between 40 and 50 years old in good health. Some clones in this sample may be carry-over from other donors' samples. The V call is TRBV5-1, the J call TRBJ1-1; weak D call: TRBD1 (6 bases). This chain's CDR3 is CASSLGTEGIAFF. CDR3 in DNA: TGCGCCAGCAGCTTGGGGACAGAGGGAATCGCTTTCTTT.